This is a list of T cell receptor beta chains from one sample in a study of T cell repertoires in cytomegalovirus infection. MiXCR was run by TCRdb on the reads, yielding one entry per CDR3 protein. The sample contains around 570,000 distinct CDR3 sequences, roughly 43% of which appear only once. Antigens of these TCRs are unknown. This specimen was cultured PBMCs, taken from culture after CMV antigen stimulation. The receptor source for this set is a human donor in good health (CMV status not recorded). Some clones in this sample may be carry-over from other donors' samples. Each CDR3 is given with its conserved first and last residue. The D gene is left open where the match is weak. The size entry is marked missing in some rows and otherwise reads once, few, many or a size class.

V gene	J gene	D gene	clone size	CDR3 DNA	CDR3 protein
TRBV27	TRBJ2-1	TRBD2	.	TGTGCCAGCAACCCCCCGGGACTAGCTCGTCCCAATGAGCAGTTCTTC	CASNPPGLARPNEQFF
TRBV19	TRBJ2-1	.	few	TGTGCCAGTAGTATGTCGCGGGGGCTACTCCGAAGCTCCTACAATGAGCAGTTCTTC	CASSMSRGLLRSSYNEQFF
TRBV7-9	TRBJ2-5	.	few	TGTGCCAGCAGTCTCGGCAAGGGCTCGGGGACCCAGTACTTC	CASSLGKGSGTQYF
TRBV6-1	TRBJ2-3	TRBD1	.	TGTGCCAGCACCAGGGACAGGGGAACAGATACGCAGTATTTT	CASTRDRGTDTQYF
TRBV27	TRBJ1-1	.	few	TGTGCCAGCAGTCGCAGGGGTCTGGGCACTGAAGCTTTCTTT	CASSRRGLGTEAFF
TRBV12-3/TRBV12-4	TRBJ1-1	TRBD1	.	TGTGCCAGCAGTCCCGGACAGGCGAGGACTGAAGCTTTCTTT	CASSPGQARTEAFF
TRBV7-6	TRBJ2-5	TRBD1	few	TGTGCCAGCAGCTTAGATATAAGGGACAGGGGCCCAGTAACCTTC	CASSLDIRDRGPVTF
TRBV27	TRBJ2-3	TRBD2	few	TGTGCCAGCAGTTTATCGGGGGGGTGGATCGTACTCACGCAGTATTTT	CASSLSGGWIVLTQYF
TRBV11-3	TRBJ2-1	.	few	TGTGCCAGCAGCTTAGGAGCGGTCTCCTACAATGAGCAGTTCTTC	CASSLGAVSYNEQFF
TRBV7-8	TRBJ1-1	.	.	TGTGCCAGCAGCTTGACGCCTCGAGGGACTGAAGCTTTCTTT	CASSLTPRGTEAFF
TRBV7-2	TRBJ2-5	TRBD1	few	TGTGCCAGCAGCACCGGACAGGTAGAAGAGACCCAGTACTTC	CASSTGQVEETQYF
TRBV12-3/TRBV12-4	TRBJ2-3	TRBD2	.	TGTGCCAGCAGTTTAACTTCGGGAGGCCACATACAAGGAGATACGCAGTATTTT	CASSLTSGGHIQGDTQYF
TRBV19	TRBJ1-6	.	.	TGTGCCAGTAGTATCCGACAGGTTTTTCAACTGGATTCACCCCTCCACTTT	CASSIRQVFQLDSPLHF
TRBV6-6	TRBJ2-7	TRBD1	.	TGTGCCAGCAGAAGGGGCGGGTCTCTGAGGGACAGAGCCTACGAGCAGTACTTC	CASRRGGSLRDRAYEQYF
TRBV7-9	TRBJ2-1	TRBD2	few	TGTGCCAGCAGCGCCCGCGGGGGATACAATGAGCAGTTCTTC	CASSARGGYNEQFF
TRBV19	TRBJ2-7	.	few	TGTGCCAGTAGTAAAGACCCCAGGGCCGCCTACGAGCAGTACTTC	CASSKDPRAAYEQYF
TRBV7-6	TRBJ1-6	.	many	TGTGCCAGCAGCTTAGACAGGACCTCACCCCTCCACTTT	CASSLDRTSPLHF
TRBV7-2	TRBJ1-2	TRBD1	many	TGTGCCAGCAGCTACCGACAGGGGTCCGACTATGGCTACACCTTC	CASSYRQGSDYGYTF
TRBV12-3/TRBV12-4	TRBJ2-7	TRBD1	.	TGTGCCAGCAGGAGGACAGGGGGCGTTTACGAGCAGTACTTC	CASRRTGGVYEQYF
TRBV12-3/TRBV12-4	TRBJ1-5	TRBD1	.	TGTGCCAGCAGTCCAGAACAGGGGTTTCAGCCCCAGCATTTT	CASSPEQGFQPQHF
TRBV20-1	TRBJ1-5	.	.	TGCAGTGCTAGACTTTCCATGGGGGATCAGCCCCAGCATTTT	CSARLSMGDQPQHF
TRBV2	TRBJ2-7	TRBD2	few	TGTGCCAGCGGCCCGGGACTAACCTCCTACGAGCAGTACTTC	CASGPGLTSYEQYF
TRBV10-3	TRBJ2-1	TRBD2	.	TGTGCCATCAGTCAGCGGGGGAGCTCCTACAATGAGCAGTTCTTC	CAISQRGSSYNEQFF
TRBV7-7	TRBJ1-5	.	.	TGTGCCAGCAGCTTAGAGGCGGTCCCGACAGGAGATCAGCCCCAGCATTTT	CASSLEAVPTGDQPQHF
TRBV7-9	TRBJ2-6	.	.	TGTGCCAGCAGCGGGGTTCGGGGTTCTGGGGCCAACGTCCTGACTTTC	CASSGVRGSGANVLTF
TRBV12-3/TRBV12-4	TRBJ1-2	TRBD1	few	TGTGCCAGCAGTTTACGGGACAGACGTGGCTACACCTTC	CASSLRDRRGYTF
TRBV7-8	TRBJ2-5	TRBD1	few	TGTGCCAGCAGCTCCCGGGACAGAAATCAAGAGACCCAGTACTTC	CASSSRDRNQETQYF
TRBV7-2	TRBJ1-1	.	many	TGTGCCAGCAGCTGGGAGAGGCTTAACACTGAAGCTTTCTTT	CASSWERLNTEAFF
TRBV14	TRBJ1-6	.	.	TGTGCCAGCAGCCAAAGGCTGAGCTCCTATAATTCACCCCTCCACTTT	CASSQRLSSYNSPLHF
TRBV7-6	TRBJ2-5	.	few	TGTGCCAGCAGTCCTAGCAGTATTCGGACCCAGTACTTC	CASSPSSIRTQYF
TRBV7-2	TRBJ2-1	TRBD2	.	TGTGCCAGCAGCTTAGGCGGGAGGAACGGTGAGCAGTTCTTC	CASSLGGRNGEQFF
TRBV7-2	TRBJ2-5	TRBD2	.	TGTGCCAGCAGCTTAGGGGTAATAGCGGGACAAGAGACCCAGTACTTC	CASSLGVIAGQETQYF
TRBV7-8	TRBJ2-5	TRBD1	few	TGTGCCAGCAGCTTAGGGGGACAGGGAATCGAGACCCAGTACTTC	CASSLGGQGIETQYF
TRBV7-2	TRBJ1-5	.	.	TGTGCCAGCAGCTCTCTTGGGGGAGATGGTCAGCCCCAGCATTTT	CASSSLGGDGQPQHF
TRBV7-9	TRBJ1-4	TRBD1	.	TGTGCCAGCAGCCAAGGGACAGGGGACATCGAAAAACTGTTTTTT	CASSQGTGDIEKLFF
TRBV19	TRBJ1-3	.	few	TGTGCCAGTACCCTCCAAGCGGGGATTGGAAACACCATATATTTT	CASTLQAGIGNTIYF
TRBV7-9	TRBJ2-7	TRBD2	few	TGTGCCAGCAGCTTAGACGGGAGGGCCGGAGGAGAGCAGTACTTC	CASSLDGRAGGEQYF
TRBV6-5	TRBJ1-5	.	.	TGTGCCAGCATTAGGGGGAGTCTAGGCGGTTTGAGGAATCAGCCCCAGCATTTT	CASIRGSLGGLRNQPQHF
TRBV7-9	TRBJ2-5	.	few	TGTGCCAGCAGCCTACGGCCTACGATAGGGGAGACCCAGTACTTC	CASSLRPTIGETQYF
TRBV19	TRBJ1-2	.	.	TGTGCCAGTAGTACAGCGTCCGACTATGGCTACACCTTC	CASSTASDYGYTF
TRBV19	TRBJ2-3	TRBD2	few	TGTGCCAGTAGTATAGGACGGACTAGCGGGCACACAGATACGCAGTATTTT	CASSIGRTSGHTDTQYF
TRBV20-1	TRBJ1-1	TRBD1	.	TGCAGTGCTAGGGGACAGCTCCTGAACACTGAAGCTTTCTTT	CSARGQLLNTEAFF
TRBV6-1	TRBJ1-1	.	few	TGTGCCAGCAGTAGCCGGGACATAACCTCTGAAGCTTTCTTT	CASSSRDITSEAFF
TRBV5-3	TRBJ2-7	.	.	TGTGCCAGCAGCCCCGGAGACAGCTTCTCGCCCCTCTACGAGCAGTACTTC	CASSPGDSFSPLYEQYF
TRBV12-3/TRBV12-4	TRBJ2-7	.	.	TGTGCCAGCAGTTTAAGTGCCTACGAGCAGTACTTC	CASSLSAYEQYF
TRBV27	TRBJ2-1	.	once	TGTGCCAGCAGTTACAGGGGGGGCCGGGAGCAGTTCTTC	CASSYRGGREQFF
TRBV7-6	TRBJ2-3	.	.	TGTGCCAGCAGCTTAGTGGGGTCTTGGACAGATACGCAGTATTTT	CASSLVGSWTDTQYF
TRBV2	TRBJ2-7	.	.	TGTGCCAGCAGTGAAGGGGGTGGGGGCGTCTCCTACGAGCAGTACTTC	CASSEGGGGVSYEQYF